The rows below give T cell receptor beta chains drawn from one sample of a study of shared clonotypes between healthy human individuals. The method was immunoSEQ multiplex PCR; TCRdb's version includes in-frame clones alone and lacks a portion of them. The sample gives around 2,000,000 clones, roughly 95% of which show up once; around 1.1% is in the top ten. The sample consisted of naive CD8+ T cells sorted from blood. The receptors come from a man aged 18 to 30 in good health. Both conserved end residues are part of each CDR3. Expanded clones get a size class; other rows say once, few or many, or leave the size out.

v_gene	abundance	j_gene	CDR3aa
TRBV12-5	.	TRBJ2-5	CASGFDIETQYF
TRBV7-2	.	TRBJ2-2	CASSLGGVNTGELFF
TRBV5-6	once	TRBJ1-1	CASSLGFEAFF
TRBV6-1	.	TRBJ1-4	CASIQEEGLEKLFF
TRBV11-2	.	TRBJ2-2	CASSFRVDTGELFF
TRBV2	.	TRBJ1-1	CASSEARQGNTEAFF
TRBV30	.	TRBJ1-1	CAWRPGVNTEAFF
TRBV7-9	.	TRBJ1-1	CASSLVVGNTEAFF
TRBV7-9	.	TRBJ2-1	CASSWGLAGGRRSNEQFF
TRBV19	.	TRBJ2-1	CASSPADTYNEQFF
TRBV30	.	TRBJ2-5	CAWSSGVSPAETQYF
TRBV28	.	TRBJ2-7	CASSSDLEKSF
TRBV21-1	.	TRBJ2-2	CATKGPSGTGGPGELFF
TRBV9	.	TRBJ2-3	CASSVGGLTTDTQYF
TRBV5-6	.	TRBJ2-7	CASSLLGNSYEQYF
TRBV25-1	.	TRBJ1-4	CASSEYTGLGEKLFF
TRBV5-4	.	TRBJ2-1	CASSLKEGYNEQFF
TRBV7-9	.	TRBJ2-7	CASSPMVEQYF
TRBV9	.	TRBJ2-3	CASRGAGTDTQYF
TRBV19	.	TRBJ1-6	CASSMERGRFGSPLHF
TRBV28	.	TRBJ2-5	CASSLVRTQETQYF
TRBV19	.	TRBJ2-1	CASSIGLASYNEQFF
TRBV28	.	TRBJ2-4	CASSSQTEIAKNIQYF
TRBV10-2	.	TRBJ2-3	CASSEPGSTDTQYF
TRBV5-1	.	TRBJ2-5	CASSPRTSGRETQYF
TRBV9	.	TRBJ2-7	CASSVQGGEQYF